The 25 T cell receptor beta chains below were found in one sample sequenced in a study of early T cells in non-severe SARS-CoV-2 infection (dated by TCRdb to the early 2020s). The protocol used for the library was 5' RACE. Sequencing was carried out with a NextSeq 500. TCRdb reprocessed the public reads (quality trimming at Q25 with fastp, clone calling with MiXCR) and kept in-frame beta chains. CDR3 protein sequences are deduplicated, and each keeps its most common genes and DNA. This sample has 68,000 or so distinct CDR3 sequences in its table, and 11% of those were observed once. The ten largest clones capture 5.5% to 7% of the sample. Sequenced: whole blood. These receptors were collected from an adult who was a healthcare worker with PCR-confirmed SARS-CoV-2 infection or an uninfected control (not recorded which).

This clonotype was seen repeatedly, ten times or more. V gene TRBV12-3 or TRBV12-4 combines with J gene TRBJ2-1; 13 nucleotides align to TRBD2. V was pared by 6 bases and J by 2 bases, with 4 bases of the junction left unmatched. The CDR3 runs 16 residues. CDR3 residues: CASSSGLAGAYNEQFF. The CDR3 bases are TGTGCCAGCAGCTCAGGACTAGCGGGGGCCTACAATGAGCAGTTCTTC.

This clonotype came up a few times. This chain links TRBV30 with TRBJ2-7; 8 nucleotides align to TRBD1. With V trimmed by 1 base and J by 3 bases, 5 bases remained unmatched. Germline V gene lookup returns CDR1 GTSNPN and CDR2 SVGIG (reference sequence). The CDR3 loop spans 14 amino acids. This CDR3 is CAWSGGQDRYEQYF. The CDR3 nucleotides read TGTGCCTGGAGTGGGGGACAGGACCGCTACGAGCAGTACTTC.

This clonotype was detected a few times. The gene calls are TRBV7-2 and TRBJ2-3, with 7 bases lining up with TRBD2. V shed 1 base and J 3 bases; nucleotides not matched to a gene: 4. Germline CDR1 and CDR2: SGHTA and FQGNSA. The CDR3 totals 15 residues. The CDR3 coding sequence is TGTGCCAGCAGCTTAGTTGCGGGAGTAACAGATACGCAGTATTTT. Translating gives CASSLVAGVTDTQYF.

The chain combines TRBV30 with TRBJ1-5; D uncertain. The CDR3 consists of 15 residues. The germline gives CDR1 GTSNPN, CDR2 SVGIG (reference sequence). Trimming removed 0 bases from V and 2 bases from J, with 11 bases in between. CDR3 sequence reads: CAWSVRDGGNQPQHF. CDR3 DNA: TGTGCCTGGAGTGTAAGGGATGGGGGCAATCAGCCCCAGCATTTT.

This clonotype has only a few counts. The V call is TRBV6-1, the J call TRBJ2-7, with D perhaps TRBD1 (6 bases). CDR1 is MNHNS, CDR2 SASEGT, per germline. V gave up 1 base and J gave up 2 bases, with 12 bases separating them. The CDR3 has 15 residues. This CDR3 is CASSEDYRVPYEQYF. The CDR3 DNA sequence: TGTGCCAGCAGTGAAGATTACAGGGTACCCTACGAGCAGTACTTC.

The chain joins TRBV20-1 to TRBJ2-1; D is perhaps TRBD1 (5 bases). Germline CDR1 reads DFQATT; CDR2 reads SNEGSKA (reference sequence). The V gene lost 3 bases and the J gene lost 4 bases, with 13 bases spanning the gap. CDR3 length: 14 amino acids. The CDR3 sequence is CSASYTGLYNEQFF. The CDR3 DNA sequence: TGCAGTGCTAGTTACACAGGCCTTTACAATGAGCAGTTCTTC.

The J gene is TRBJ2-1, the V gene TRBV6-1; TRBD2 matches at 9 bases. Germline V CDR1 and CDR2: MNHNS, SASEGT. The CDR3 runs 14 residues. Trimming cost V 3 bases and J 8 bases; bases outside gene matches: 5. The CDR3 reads CASSDAGGRDEQFF. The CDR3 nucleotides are TGTGCCAGCAGTGACGCGGGAGGGAGGGATGAGCAGTTCTTC.

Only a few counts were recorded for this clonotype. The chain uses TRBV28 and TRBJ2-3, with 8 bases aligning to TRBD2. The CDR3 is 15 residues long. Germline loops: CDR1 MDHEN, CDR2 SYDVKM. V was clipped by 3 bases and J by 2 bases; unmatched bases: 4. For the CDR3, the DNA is TGTGCCAGCAGTTTCAAGCGGGAGCCCACAGATACGCAGTATTTT. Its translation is CASSFKREPTDTQYF. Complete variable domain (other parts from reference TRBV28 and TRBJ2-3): DVKVTQSSRYLVKRTGEKVFLECVQDMDHENMFWYRQDPGLGLRLIYFSYDVKMKEKGDIPEGYSVSREKKERFSLILESASTNQTSMYLCASSFKREPTDTQYFGPGTRLTVL.

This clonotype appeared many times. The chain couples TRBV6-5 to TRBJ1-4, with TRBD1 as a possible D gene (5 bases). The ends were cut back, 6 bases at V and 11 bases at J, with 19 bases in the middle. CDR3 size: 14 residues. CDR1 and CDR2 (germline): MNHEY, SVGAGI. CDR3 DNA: TGTGCCAGCAGAGCCTCGGGACGGTTAGGGAAACTGTTTTTT. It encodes CASRASGRLGKLFF.

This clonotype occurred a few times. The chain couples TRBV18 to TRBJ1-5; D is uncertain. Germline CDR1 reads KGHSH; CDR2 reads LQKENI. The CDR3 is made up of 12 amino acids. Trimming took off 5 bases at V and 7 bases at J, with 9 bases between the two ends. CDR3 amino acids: CASSTVTQPQHF. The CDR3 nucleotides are TGTGCCAGCTCAACAGTCACGCAGCCCCAGCATTTT.

DNA of the CDR3: TGTGCCAGCAGACGCCCGGGACAGGAACCCTACGAGCAGTACTTC. Encoded protein: CASRRPGQEPYEQYF. This rearrangement joins TRBV11-2 to TRBJ2-7; the match to TRBD1 covers 8 bases. Losses at the gene ends were 6 bases for V and 2 bases for J; bases not matched to a gene: 9. The CDR3 consists of 15 residues. The germline V gene has CDR1 SGHAT and CDR2 FQNNGV.

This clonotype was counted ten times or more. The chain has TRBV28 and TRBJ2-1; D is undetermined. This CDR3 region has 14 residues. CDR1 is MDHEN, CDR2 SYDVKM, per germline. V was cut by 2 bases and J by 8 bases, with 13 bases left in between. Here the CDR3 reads CASSLVRLIDEQFF. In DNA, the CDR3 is TGTGCCAGCAGTTTAGTCAGGTTAATCGATGAGCAGTTCTTC.

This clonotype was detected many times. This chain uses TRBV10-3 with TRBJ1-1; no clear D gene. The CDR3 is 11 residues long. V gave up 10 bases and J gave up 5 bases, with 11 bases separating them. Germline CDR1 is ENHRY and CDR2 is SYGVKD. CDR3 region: CATGTQTEAFF. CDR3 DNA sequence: TGTGCCACAGGCACCCAGACTGAAGCTTTCTTT.

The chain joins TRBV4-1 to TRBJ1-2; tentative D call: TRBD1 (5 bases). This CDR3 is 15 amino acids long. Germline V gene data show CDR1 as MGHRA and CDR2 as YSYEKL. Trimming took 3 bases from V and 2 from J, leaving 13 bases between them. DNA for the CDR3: TGCGCCAGCAGCCACGTCGGGGCGGAGAACTATGGCTACACCTTC. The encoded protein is CASSHVGAENYGYTF.

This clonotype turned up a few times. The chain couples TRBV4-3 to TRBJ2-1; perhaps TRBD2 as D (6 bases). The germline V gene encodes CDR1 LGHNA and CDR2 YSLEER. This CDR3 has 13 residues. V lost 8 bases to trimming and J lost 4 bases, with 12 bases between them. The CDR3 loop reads CASAPGLYNEQFF. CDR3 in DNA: TGCGCCAGCGCCCCGGGACTTTACAATGAGCAGTTCTTC.

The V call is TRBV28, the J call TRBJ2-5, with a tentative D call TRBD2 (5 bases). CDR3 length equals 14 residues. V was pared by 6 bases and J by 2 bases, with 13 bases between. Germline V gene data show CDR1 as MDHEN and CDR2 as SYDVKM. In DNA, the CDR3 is TGTGCCAGCAGCCAGAGAGGAGGACAAGAGACCCAGTACTTC. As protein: CASSQRGGQETQYF.

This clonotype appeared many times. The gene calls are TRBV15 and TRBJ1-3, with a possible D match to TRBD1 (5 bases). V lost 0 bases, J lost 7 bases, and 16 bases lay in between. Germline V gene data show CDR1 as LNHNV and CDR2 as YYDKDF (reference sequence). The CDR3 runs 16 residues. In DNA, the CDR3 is TGTGCCACCAGCAGAGATTCACCGGGGGTAGGGAACACCATATATTTT. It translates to CATSRDSPGVGNTIYF.

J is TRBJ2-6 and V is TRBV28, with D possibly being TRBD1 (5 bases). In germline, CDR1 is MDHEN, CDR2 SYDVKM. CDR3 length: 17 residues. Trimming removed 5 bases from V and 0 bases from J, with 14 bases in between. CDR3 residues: CASSPRQTYSGANVLTF. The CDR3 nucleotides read TGTGCCAGCAGTCCTAGACAGACCTACTCTGGGGCCAACGTCCTGACTTTC.

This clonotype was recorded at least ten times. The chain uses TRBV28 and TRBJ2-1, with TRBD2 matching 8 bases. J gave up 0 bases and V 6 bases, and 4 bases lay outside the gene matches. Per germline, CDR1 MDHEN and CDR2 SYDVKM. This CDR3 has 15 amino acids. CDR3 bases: TGTGCCAGCAGGCCCGGGACTAGCTCCTACAATGAGCAGTTCTTC. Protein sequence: CASRPGTSSYNEQFF.

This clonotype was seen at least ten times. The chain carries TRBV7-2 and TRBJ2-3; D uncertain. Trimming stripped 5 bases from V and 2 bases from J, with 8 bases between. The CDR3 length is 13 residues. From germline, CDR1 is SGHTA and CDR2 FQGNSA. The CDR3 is CASSPAATDTQYF. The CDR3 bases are TGTGCCAGCAGCCCAGCCGCCACAGATACGCAGTATTTT.

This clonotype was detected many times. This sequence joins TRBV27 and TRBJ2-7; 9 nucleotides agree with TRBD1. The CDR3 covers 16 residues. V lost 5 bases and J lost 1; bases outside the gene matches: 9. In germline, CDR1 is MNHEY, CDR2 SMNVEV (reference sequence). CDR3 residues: CASSTPGQGRSYEQYF. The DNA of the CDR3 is TGTGCCAGCAGTACACCGGGACAGGGAAGGTCCTACGAGCAGTACTTC.

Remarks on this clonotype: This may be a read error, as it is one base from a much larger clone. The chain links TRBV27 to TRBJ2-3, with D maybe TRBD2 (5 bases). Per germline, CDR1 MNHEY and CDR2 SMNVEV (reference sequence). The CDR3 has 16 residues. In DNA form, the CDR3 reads TGTTCCAGCCACAGAGCAGGCGGGCCTAGCACAGATACGCAGTATTTT. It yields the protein CSSHRAGGPSTDTQYF.

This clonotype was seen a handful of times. The CDR3 region is CASSPRGRENGYTF. The CDR3, as DNA: TGTGCCAGCTCCCCTCGTGGCAGGGAAAATGGCTACACCTTC. V gene TRBV19 combines with J gene TRBJ1-2; weak D call: TRBD1 (5 bases). The CDR3 length is 14 residues. Per the germline V gene, CDR1 is LNHDA and CDR2 is SQIVND (reference sequence). V lost 9 bases and J lost 6, with 20 bases in between. Looking up the rest from reference TRBV19 and TRBJ1-2 gives the full variable domain: DGGITQSPKYLFRKEGQNVTLSCEQNLNHDAMYWYRQDPGQGLRLIYYSQIVNDFQKGDIAEGYSVSREKKESFPLTVTSAQKNPTAFYLCASSPRGRENGYTFGSGTRLTVV.

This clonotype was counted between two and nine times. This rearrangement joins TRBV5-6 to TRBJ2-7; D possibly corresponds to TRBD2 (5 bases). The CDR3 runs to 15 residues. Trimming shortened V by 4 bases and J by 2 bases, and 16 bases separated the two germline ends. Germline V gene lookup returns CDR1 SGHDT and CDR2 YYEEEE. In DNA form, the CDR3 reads TGTGCCAGCAGCCCCTACCTCACCGGGACCTACGAGCAGTACTTC. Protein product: CASSPYLTGTYEQYF.

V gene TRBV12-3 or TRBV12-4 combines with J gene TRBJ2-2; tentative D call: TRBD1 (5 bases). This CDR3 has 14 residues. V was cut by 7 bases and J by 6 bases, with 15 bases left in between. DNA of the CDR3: TGTGCCAGCACAGCAGGGTCGGGCGCCGGGGAGCTGTTTTTT. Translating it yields CASTAGSGAGELFF.